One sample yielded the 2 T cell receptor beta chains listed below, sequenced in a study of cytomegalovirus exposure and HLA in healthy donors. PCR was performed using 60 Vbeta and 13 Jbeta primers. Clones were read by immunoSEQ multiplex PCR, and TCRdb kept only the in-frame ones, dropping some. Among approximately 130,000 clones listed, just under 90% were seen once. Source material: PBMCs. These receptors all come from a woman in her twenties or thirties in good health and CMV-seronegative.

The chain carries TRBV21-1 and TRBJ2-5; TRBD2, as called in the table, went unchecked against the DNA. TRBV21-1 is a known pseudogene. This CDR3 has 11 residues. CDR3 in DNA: TGTGCCAGCCCCCGGGGGGAGACCCAGTACTTC. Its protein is CASPRGETQYF.

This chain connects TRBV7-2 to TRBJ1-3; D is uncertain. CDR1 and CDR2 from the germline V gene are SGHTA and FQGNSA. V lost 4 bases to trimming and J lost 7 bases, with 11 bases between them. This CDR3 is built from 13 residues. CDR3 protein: CASSSGRRNTIYF. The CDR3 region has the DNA TGTGCCAGCAGCTCCGGACGGAGGAACACCATATATTTT.